These T cell receptor beta chains were read from a single sample in a study of shared clonotypes between healthy human individuals. Assay: immunoSEQ multiplex PCR; the TCRdb copy retains only in-frame clones and omits some. Of 2 million to 2.5 million clones listed, approximately 94% are singletons. Sequencing used naive CD4+ T cells sorted from blood. The receptors come from a man aged 18 to 30 in good health. Each CDR3 is given with its conserved first and last residue. The D gene is left open where the match is weak. Clone size is stated in some rows and not others, as once, few, many or a class when expanded.

J gene	clone size	D gene	V gene	CDR3 protein	CDR3 DNA
TRBJ2-7	NA	NA	TRBV28	CASSTSRAYEQYF	TGTGCCAGCAGCACCTCCCGGGCCTACGAGCAGTACTTC
TRBJ2-1	NA	NA	TRBV28	CASSLPQGNDNEQFF	TGTGCCAGCAGCCTGCCTCAGGGGAATGACAATGAGCAGTTCTTC
TRBJ2-7	once	NA	TRBV2	CASSEGLSGEQYF	TGTGCCAGCAGTGAAGGGCTTTCAGGGGAGCAGTACTTC
TRBJ1-1	NA	NA	TRBV5-8	CASAREGGANTEAFF	TGTGCCAGCGCCAGGGAAGGGGGAGCGAACACTGAAGCTTTCTTT
TRBJ1-5	NA	NA	TRBV19	CASSTRGDQPQHF	TGTGCCAGTAGTACACGAGGTGATCAGCCCCAGCATTTT
TRBJ1-5	NA	NA	TRBV6-5	CASRQNNLGPQHF	TGTGCCAGCAGACAGAACAACTTGGGACCCCAGCATTTT
TRBJ1-6	NA	NA	TRBV30	CAWSDGTHNSPLHF	TGTGCCTGGAGTGACGGGACACATAATTCACCCCTCCACTTT
TRBJ1-1	NA	NA	TRBV9	CASSVGPENTEAFF	TGTGCCAGCAGCGTAGGACCTGAAAACACTGAAGCTTTCTTT
TRBJ2-3	NA	TRBD2	TRBV7-7	CASSFGAGATDTQYF	TGTGCTAGCAGCTTTGGAGCGGGGGCAACAGATACGCAGTATTTT
TRBJ2-1	NA	TRBD2	TRBV4-3	CASSQDPLSGTEFF	TGCGCCAGCAGCCAAGATCCCCTTAGCGGGACCGAGTTCTTC
TRBJ1-1	NA	NA	TRBV6-1	CASSVKGDAEAFF	TGTGCCAGCAGTGTCAAGGGGGACGCTGAAGCTTTCTTT
TRBJ1-5	NA	TRBD1	TRBV19	CASTSGQGLNQPQHF	TGTGCCAGTACCTCGGGACAGGGATTGAATCAGCCCCAGCATTTT
TRBJ1-2	NA	NA	TRBV18	CASSPVSPSPVDYGYTF	TGTGCCAGCTCACCGGTGTCACCTTCCCCCGTCGACTATGGCTACACCTTC
TRBJ1-4	NA	NA	TRBV18	CASSKGNEKLFF	TGTGCCAGCTCAAAGGGTAATGAAAAACTGTTTTTT
TRBJ2-3	NA	NA	TRBV6-5	CASSKSPEGRDTQYF	TGTGCCAGCAGTAAGAGCCCAGAGGGGCGAGATACGCAGTATTTT
TRBJ2-7	NA	TRBD1	TRBV2	CASSRQGHEQYF	TGTGCCAGCAGTCGACAGGGCCACGAGCAGTACTTC
TRBJ1-1	NA	NA	TRBV14	CASSQVASNTEAFF	TGTGCCAGCAGCCAAGTTGCCTCGAACACTGAAGCTTTCTTT
TRBJ1-1	NA	TRBD1	TRBV5-1	CASSLAGQGVTEAFF	TGCGCCAGCAGCCTCGCGGGACAGGGGGTAACTGAAGCTTTCTTT
TRBJ2-3	NA	NA	TRBV9	CASSGLDTGTQYF	TGTGCCAGCAGCGGGCTCGACACCGGTACGCAGTATTTT
TRBJ2-5	NA	TRBD2	TRBV5-1	CASMFAGGRFEVVNQETQYF	TGCGCCAGTATGTTTGCGGGGGGCCGGTTTGAGGTGGTAAACCAAGAGACCCAGTACTTC
TRBJ2-3	NA	NA	TRBV9	CASSVNPALDTQYF	TGTGCCAGCAGCGTAAATCCTGCTTTAGATACGCAGTATTTT
TRBJ2-2	NA	TRBD2	TRBV7-9	CASSFSLADTGELFF	TGTGCCAGCAGCTTTAGTCTAGCGGACACCGGGGAGCTGTTTTTT
TRBJ2-5	NA	NA	TRBV6-6	CASSYSGNSAETQYF	TGTGCCAGCAGTTACTCGGGGAACAGCGCAGAGACCCAGTACTTC
TRBJ2-5	NA	NA	TRBV28	CASSLSLATSGETQYF	TGTGCCAGCAGTCTTTCCCTAGCCACCTCGGGGGAGACCCAGTACTTC
TRBJ1-2	NA	NA	TRBV2	CASSASEVGDEAF	TGTGCCAGCAGTGCGTCCGAGGTGGGGGATGAAGCCTTC
TRBJ1-1	NA	NA	TRBV9	CASSVLSGNEAFF	TGTGCCAGCAGCGTATTATCAGGGAATGAAGCTTTCTTT
TRBJ2-3	NA	NA	TRBV2	CASSPTGSSTDTQYF	TGTGCCAGCAGCCCTACAGGTTCTAGCACAGATACGCAGTATTTT
TRBJ2-1	NA	NA	TRBV9	CASINAAGMAYNEQFF	TGTGCCAGCATCAATGCGGCGGGCATGGCCTACAATGAGCAGTTCTTC